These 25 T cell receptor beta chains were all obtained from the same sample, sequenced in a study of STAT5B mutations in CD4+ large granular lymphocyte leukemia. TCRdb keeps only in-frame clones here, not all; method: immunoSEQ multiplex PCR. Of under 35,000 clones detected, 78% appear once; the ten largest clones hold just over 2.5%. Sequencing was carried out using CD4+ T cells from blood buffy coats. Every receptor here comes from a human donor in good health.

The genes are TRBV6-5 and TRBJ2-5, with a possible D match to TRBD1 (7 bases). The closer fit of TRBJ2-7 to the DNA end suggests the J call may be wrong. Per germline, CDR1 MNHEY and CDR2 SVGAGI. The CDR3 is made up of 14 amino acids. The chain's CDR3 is CASKLEGASYEQYF. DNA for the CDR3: TGTGCCAGCAAGTTGGAGGGGGCGTCCTACGAGCAGTACTTC.

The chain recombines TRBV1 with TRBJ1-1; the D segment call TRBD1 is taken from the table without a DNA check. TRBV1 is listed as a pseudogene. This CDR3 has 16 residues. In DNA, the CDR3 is TGCACCAGCAGCCACGGAAGGACAGGGGGAGACGCTGAAGCTTTCTTT. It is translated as CTSSHGRTGGDAEAFF.

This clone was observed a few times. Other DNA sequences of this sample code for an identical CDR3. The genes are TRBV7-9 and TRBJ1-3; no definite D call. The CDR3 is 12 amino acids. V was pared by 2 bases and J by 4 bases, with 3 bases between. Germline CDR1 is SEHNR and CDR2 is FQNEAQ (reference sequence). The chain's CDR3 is CASSLSGNTIYF. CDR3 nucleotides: TGTGCCAGCAGCTTATCCGGAAACACCATATATTTT.

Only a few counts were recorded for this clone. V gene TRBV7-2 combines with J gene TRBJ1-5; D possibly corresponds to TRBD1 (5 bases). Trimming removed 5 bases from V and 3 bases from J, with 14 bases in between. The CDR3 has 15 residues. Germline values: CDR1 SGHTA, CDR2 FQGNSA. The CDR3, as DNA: TGTGCCAGCAGCCTCCAATGGGGCCCCAATCAGCCCCAGCATTTT. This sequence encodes CASSLQWGPNQPQHF.

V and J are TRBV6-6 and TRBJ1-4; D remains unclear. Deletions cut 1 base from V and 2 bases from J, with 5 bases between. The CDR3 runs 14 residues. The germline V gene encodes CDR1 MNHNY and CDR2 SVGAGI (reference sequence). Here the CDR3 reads CASSYLNTNEKLFF. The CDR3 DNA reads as TGTGCCAGCAGTTACTTAAATACTAATGAAAAACTGTTTTTT.

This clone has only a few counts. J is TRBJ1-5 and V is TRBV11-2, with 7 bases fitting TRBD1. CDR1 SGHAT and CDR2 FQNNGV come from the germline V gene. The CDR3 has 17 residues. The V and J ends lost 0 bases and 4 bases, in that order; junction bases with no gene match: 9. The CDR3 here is CASSLEGIRGPNQPQHF. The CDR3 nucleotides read TGTGCCAGCAGCTTAGAGGGGATTAGGGGGCCGAATCAGCCCCAGCATTTT.

In DNA form, the CDR3 reads TGTGCCAGCAGTGCCCGGGGCACCTCCAATCAGCCCCAGCATTTT. Its translation: CASSARGTSNQPQHF. This chain links TRBV6-4 with TRBJ1-5; a weak D match, TRBD1 (5 bases). CDR3 size: 15 residues. The germline CDR1 and CDR2 sequences are MRHNA and SNTAGT. Trimming took off 4 bases at V and 3 bases at J, with 13 bases between the two ends.

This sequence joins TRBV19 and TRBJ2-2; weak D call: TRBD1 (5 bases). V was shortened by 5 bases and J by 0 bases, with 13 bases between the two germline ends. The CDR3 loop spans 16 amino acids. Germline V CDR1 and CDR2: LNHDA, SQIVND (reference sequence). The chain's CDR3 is CASSPWAGTNTGELFF. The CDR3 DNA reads TGTGCCAGTAGTCCCTGGGCAGGGACGAACACCGGGGAGCTGTTTTTT.

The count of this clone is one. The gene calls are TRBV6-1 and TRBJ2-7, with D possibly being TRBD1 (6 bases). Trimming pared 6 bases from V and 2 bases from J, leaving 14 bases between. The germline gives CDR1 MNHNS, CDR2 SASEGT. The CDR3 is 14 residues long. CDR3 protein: CASRTGFSPYEQYF. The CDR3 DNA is TGTGCCAGCAGAACAGGGTTTTCTCCCTACGAGCAGTACTTC.

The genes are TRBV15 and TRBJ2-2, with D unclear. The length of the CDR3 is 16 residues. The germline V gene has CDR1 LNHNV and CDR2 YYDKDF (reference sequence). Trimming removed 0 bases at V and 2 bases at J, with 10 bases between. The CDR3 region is CATSRDDTLNTGELFF. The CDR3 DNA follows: TGTGCCACCAGCAGAGATGATACACTAAACACCGGGGAGCTGTTTTTT.

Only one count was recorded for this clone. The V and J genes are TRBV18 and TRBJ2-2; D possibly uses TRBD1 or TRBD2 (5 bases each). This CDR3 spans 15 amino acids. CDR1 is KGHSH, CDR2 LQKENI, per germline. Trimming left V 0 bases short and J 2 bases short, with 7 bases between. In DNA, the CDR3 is TGTGCCAGCTCACCACCGGGACCAAACACCGGGGAGCTGTTTTTT. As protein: CASSPPGPNTGELFF. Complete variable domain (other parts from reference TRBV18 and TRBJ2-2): NAGVMQNPRHLVRRRGQEARLRCSPMKGHSHVYWYRQLPEEGLKFMVYLQKENIIDESGMPKERFSAEFPKEGPSILRIQQVVRGDSAAYFCASSPPGPNTGELFFGEGSRLTVL.

The CDR3 sequence: CASSLPGTSPVNTEAFF. CDR3 in DNA: TGTGCCAGCAGCTTACCCGGGACCTCCCCAGTGAACACTGAAGCTTTCTTT. This chain uses TRBV7-2 with TRBJ1-1, with D possibly TRBD1 on 5 matching bases. V lost 2 bases, J lost 0 bases, and 16 bases lay in between. The CDR3 has 17 amino acids. CDR1 is SGHTA, CDR2 FQGNSA, per germline.

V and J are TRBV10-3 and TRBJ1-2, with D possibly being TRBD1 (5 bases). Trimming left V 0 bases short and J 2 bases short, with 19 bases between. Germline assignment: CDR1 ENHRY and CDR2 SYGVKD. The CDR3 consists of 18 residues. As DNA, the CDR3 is TGTGCCATCAGTGAGTCTAAGCAAGGGACCCAAGGAAACTATGGCTACACCTTC. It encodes CAISESKQGTQGNYGYTF.

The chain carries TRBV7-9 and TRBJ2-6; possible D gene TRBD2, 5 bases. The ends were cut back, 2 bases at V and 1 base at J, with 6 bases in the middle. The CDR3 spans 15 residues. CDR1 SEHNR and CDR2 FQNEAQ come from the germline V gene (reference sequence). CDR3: CASSLRDSGANVLTF. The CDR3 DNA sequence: TGTGCCAGCAGCTTACGGGATTCTGGGGCCAACGTCCTGACTTTC. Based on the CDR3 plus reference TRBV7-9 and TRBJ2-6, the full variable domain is DTGVSQNPRHKITKRGQNVTFRCDPISEHNRLYWYRQTLGQGPEFLTYFQNEAQLEKSRLLSDRFSAERPKGSFSTLEIQRTEQGDSAMYLCASSLRDSGANVLTFGAGSRLTVL.

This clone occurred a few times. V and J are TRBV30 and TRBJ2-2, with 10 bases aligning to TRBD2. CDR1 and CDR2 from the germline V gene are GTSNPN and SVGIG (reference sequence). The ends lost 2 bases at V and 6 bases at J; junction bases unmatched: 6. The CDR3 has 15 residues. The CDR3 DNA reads TGTGCCTGGAGTAATCTTGGACTAGCGGCCGGGGAGCTGTTTTTT. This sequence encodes CAWSNLGLAAGELFF.

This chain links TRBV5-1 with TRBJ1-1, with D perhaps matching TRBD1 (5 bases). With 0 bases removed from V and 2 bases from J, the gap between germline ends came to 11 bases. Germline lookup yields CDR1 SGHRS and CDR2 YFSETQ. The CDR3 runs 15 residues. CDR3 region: CASSLDGGPNTEAFF. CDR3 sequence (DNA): TGCGCCAGCAGCTTGGATGGGGGACCAAACACTGAAGCTTTCTTT.

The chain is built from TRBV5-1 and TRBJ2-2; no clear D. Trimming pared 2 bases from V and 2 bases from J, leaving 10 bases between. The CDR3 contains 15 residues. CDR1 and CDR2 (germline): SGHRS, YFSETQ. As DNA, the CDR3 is TGCGCCAGCAGCTTTTCTGCAGGAAACACCGGGGAGCTGTTTTTT. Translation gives CASSFSAGNTGELFF.

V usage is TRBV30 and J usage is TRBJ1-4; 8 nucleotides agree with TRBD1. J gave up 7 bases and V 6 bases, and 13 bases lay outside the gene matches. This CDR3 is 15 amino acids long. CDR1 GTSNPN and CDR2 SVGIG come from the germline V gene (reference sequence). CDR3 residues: CACKTGERFIEKLFF. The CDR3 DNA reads TGTGCCTGTAAGACAGGGGAGAGGTTCATTGAAAAACTGTTTTTT. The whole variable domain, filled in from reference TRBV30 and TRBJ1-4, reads SQTIHQWPATLVQPVGSPLSLECTVEGTSNPNLYWYRQAAGRGLQLLFYSVGIGQISSEVPQNLSASRPQDRQFILSSKKLLLSDSGFYLCACKTGERFIEKLFFGSGTQLSVL.

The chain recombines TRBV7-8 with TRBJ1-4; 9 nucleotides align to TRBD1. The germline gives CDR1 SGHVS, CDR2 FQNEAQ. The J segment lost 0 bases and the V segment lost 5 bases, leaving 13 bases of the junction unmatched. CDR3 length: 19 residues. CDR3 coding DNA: TGTGCCAGCAGCCTCTGGGACAGGGATTACGTTTCAACTAATGAAAAACTGTTTTTT. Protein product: CASSLWDRDYVSTNEKLFF.

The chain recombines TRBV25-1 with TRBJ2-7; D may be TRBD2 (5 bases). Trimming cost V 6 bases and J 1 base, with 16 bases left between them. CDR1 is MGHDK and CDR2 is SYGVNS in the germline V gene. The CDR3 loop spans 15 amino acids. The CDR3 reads CASSELSGPSYEQYF. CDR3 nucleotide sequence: TGTGCCAGCAGCGAACTGAGCGGACCATCCTACGAGCAGTACTTC.

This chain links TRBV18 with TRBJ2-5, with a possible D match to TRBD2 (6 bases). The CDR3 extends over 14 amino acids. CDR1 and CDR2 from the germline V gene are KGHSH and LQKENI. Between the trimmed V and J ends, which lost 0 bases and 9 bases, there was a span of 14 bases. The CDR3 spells CASSPPHPGGAQYF. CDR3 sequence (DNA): TGTGCCAGCTCACCACCACATCCAGGAGGGGCCCAGTACTTC.

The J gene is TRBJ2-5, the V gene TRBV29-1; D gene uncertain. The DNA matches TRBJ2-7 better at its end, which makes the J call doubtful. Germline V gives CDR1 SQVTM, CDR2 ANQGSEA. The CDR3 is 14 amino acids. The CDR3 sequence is CSAAPNTSPYEQYF. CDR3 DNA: TGCAGCGCCGCCCCCAATACCAGTCCCTACGAGCAGTACTTC.

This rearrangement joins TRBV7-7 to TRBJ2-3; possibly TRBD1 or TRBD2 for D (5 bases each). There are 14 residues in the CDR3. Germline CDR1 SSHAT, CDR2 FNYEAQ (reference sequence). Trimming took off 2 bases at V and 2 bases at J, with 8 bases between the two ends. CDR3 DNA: TGTGCCAGCAGCTTATTAGGGACCACAGATACGCAGTATTTT. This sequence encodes CASSLLGTTDTQYF.

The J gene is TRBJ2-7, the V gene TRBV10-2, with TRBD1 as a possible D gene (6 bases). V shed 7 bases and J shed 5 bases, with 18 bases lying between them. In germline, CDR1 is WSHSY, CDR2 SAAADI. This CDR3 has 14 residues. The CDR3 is CASNMAGATHEQYF. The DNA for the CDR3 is TGCGCCAGCAACATGGCAGGGGCCACCCACGAGCAGTACTTC.

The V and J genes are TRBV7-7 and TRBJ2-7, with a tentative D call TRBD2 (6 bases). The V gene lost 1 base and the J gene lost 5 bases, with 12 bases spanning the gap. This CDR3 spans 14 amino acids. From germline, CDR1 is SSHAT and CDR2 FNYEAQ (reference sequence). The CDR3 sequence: CASSLGREDNEQYF. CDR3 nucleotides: TGTGCCAGCAGCTTAGGTAGGGAGGACAACGAGCAGTACTTC.